The T cell receptor (beta chain) under discussion was sequenced for a study of molecular identifiers for immune sequencing clone quantification. As for the study in general: In replicates, the authors split RNA from 20,000 or 100,000 naive CD8 cells five ways and sequenced four.

This clonotype was seen ten or more times. In TCRdb, the PCR reads were re-called with MiXCR into one record per CDR3 protein. This table holds a few hundred thousand distinct CDR3 sequences, 20% to 25% found once. CDR3 length: 12 residues. Germline V lookup: CDR1 MDHEN, CDR2 SYDVKM. V shed 2 bases and J shed 4 bases, with 5 bases lying between them. The receptor comes from a human donor in good health. Some libraries in this study had Jurkat cell RNA spiked in. Material: naive CD8+ T cells from blood, with Jurkat cell RNA spiked in. The subset was: FACS-sorted CD8+CD4-CCR7+CD45RA+ naive T cells. The V call is TRBV28, the J call TRBJ1-1; D remains ambiguous. The CDR3 DNA is TGTGCCAGCAGTTTACGAACCACTGAAGCTTTCTTT. This gives the protein CASSLRTTEAFF.